Below are 3 T cell receptor beta chains sequenced from a single sample in a study of T cell responses to AZD1222 COVID-19 vaccine. Assay used: immunoSEQ multiplex PCR; TCRdb lists only in-frame clones, some missing. Among about 92,000 clones listed, about nine tenths were seen once. The sample was peripheral blood, taken on day 0 of AZD1222 vaccination. These receptors were obtained from an adult in good health.

J is TRBJ1-1 and V is TRBV3-1 (or the pseudogene TRBV3-2), with a tentative D call TRBD1 (5 bases). From germline, CDR1 is LGHDT and CDR2 YNNKEL (reference sequence). V was cut by 1 base and J by 10 bases, with 16 bases left in between. The CDR3 loop spans 14 amino acids. CDR3 sequence reads: CASSQGDRITSAFF. The CDR3 nucleotides are TGTGCCAGCAGCCAAGGGGACCGAATTACCTCAGCTTTCTTT.

The CDR3 bases are TGTGCCAGCAGTCAATACACGGCCACTGAAGCTTTCTTT. Encoded protein: CASSQYTATEAFF. This rearrangement joins TRBV2 to TRBJ1-1; D is undetermined. Between the trimmed V and J ends, which lost 5 bases and 4 bases, there was a span of 11 bases. CDR1 and CDR2 from the germline V gene are SNHLY and FYNNEI. This CDR3 is 13 amino acids long.

V and J are TRBV12-3 or TRBV12-4 and TRBJ1-1, with 7 bases identical to TRBD1. The CDR3 covers 12 residues. Losses at the gene ends were 6 bases for V and 8 bases for J; bases not matched to a gene: 6. For the CDR3, the DNA is TGTGCCAGCAGGACAGGGAGATCCGAAGCTTTCTTT. It specifies CASRTGRSEAFF.